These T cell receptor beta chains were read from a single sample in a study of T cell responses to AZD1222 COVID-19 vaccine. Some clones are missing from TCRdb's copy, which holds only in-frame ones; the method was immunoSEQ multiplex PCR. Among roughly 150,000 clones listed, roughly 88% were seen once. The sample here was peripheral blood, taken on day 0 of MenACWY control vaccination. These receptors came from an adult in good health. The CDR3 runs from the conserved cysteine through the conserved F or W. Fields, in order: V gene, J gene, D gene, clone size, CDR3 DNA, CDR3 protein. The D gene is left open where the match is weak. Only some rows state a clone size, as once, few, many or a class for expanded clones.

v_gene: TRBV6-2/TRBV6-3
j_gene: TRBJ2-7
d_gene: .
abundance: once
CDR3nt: TGTGCCAGCAGTTACGGCGGAACCTCCTACGAGCAGTACTTC
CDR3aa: CASSYGGTSYEQYF

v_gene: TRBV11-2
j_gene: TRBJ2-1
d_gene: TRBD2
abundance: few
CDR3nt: TGTGCCAGCAGCTTGGGACTAGCGGGGGGTATACAGTTCTTC
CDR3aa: CASSLGLAGGIQFF

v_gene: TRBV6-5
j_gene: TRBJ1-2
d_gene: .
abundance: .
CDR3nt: TGTGCCAGCAGTTACTCGGGCAGCTATGGCTACACCTTC
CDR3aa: CASSYSGSYGYTF

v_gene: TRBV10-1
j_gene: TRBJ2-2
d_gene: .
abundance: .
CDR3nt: TGCGCCAGCAGTGAGCTTAGGGACGGAGGCACCGGGGAGCTGTTTTTT
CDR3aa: CASSELRDGGTGELFF

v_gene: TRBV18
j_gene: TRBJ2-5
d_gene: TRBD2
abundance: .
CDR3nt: TGTGCCAGCTCCCCCTGGGGGGGAGAGACCCAGTACTTC
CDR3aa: CASSPWGGETQYF

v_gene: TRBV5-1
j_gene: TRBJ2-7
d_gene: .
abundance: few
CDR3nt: TGCGCCAGCAGCTTGGAAGGCAGGACGGGGCAGTACTTC
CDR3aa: CASSLEGRTGQYF

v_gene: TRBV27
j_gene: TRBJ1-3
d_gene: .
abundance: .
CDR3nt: TGTGCCAGCAGTTTAAGTCCCTCTGGAAACACCATATATTTT
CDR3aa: CASSLSPSGNTIYF

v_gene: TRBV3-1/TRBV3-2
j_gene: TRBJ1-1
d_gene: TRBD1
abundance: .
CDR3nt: TGTGCCAGCAGCCAAAACAGGGGCACTGAAGCTTTCTTT
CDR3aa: CASSQNRGTEAFF

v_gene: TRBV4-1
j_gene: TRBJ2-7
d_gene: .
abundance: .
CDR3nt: TGCGCCAGCAGCCCGGGATTTAAGTTCGAGCAGTACTTC
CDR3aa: CASSPGFKFEQYF

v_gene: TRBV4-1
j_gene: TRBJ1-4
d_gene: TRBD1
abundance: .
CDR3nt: TGCGCCAGCAGCCAAGATCCCCAGGGGGAGGGAAAACTGTTTTTT
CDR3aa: CASSQDPQGEGKLFF

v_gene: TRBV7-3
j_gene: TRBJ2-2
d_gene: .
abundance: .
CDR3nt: TGTGCCAGCAGCTTAAGTCGGGTCGGGGAGCTGTTTTTT
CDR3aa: CASSLSRVGELFF

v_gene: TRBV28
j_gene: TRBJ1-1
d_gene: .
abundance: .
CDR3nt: TGTGCCAGCAGTTTAATTCGGGGACACACTGAAGCTTTCTTT
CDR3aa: CASSLIRGHTEAFF

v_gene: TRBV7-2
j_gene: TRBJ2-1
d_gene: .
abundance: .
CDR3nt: TGTGCCAGCAGCTTAGCCCAGAGTGGTCGCAATGAGCAGTTCTTC
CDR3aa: CASSLAQSGRNEQFF

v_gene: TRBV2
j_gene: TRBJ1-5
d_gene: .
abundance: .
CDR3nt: TGTGCCAGCAACTCATTTCCATCGAGCAATCAGCCCCAGCATTTT
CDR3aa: CASNSFPSSNQPQHF

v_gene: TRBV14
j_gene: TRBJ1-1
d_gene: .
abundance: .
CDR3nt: TGTGCCAGCAGCCCGTCGTTGACAATTTCAGCTTTCTTT
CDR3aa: CASSPSLTISAFF

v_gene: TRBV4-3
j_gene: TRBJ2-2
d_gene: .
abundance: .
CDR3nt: TGCGCCAGCAGCCAAGATAGGCGGAACGACGGGGAGCTGTTTTTT
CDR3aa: CASSQDRRNDGELFF

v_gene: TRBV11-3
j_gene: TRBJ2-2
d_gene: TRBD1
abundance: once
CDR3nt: TGTGCCAGCAGCAGGACAGGGGGTATCACCGGGGAGCTGTTTTTT
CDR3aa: CASSRTGGITGELFF

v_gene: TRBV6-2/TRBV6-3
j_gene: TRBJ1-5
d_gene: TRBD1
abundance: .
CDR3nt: TGTGCCAGCAGCGACCGGGACAGGGGGCGATCTGGCAATCAGCCCCAGCATTTT
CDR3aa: CASSDRDRGRSGNQPQHF

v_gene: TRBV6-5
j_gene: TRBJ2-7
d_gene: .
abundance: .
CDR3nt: TGTGCCAGCAGTTACCGCAGACAGGTGCGGGCTACCGAGCAGTACTTC
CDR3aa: CASSYRRQVRATEQYF

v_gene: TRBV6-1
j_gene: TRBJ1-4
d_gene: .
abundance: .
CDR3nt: TGTGCCAGCAGTGGGGAAGGTGGCAGGGACTCAACTAATGAAAAACTGTTTTTT
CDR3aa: CASSGEGGRDSTNEKLFF